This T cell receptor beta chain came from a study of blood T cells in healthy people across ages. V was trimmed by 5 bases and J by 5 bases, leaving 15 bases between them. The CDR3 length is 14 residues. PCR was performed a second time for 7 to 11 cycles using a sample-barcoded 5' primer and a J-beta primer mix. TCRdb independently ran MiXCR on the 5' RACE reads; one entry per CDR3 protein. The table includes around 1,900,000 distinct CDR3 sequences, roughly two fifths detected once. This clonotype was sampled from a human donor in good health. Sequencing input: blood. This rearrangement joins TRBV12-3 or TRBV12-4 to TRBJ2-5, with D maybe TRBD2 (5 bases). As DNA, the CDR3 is TGTGCCAGCAGTGACAACCGCCGGGGTGAGACCCAGTACTTC. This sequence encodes CASSDNRRGETQYF.